This T cell receptor (beta chain) is from a study of Graves' ophthalmopathy and Graves' hyperthyroidism. The study, taken as a whole, reports: The model achieved roughly 66% sensitivity and roughly 72% specificity for ophthalmopathy progression.

J lost 4 bases, V lost 6 bases, and 10 bases had no gene match. Germline V gives CDR1 DFQATT, CDR2 SNEGSKA (reference sequence). The CDR3 has 14 residues. RNA served as the template for amplifying TCR beta CDR3 regions. RT-PCR in the first round used HTBI primers; a second-round multiplex PCR followed. TCRdb re-derived calls from the multiplex PCR reads in MiXCR, one entry per CDR3 protein. The sample carries about 620,000 distinct CDR3 sequences, about a fifth recorded once. This clonotype occurred many times. What it binds is not known. Sequencing was carried out using peripheral blood. The gene calls are TRBV20-1 and TRBJ2-7, with TRBD2 matching over 9 bases. This TCR came from a woman under 30 with stable Graves' hyperthyroidism. Some clones in this sample may be carry-over from other donors' samples. This chain's CDR3 is CSARLSGSRYEQYF. For the CDR3, the DNA is TGCAGTGCACGCCTTAGCGGGAGCAGATACGAGCAGTACTTC.